This TCR beta chain was identified in a study of TIL therapy for anti-PD-1-resistant metastatic lung cancer. Study at large: Progressing patients received lymphodepletion, expanded TIL infusion and IL-2. Findings of the study overall: Patients were highly selected, enriched for treatment-naive, never-smoker and oncogene-addicted cases.

This was the immunoSEQ v3 assay. Assay: immunoSEQ multiplex PCR; the TCRdb copy retains only in-frame clones and omits some. Seen here are more than 45,000 clones, roughly 84% observed once, and the top ten hold 2.5% to 3%. Notes on this clone: Its antigen is not identified.

The CDR3 extends over 15 amino acids. Trimming shortened V by 6 bases and J by 6 bases, and 17 bases separated the two germline ends. Germline V lookup: CDR1 MNHEY, CDR2 SMNVEV (reference sequence). Time point in this sample: pre-treatment sample, taken before nivolumab and TIL therapy. This clonotype was obtained from a person aged 25 to 85 with non-small cell lung cancer. The chain links TRBV27 to TRBJ1-4; D perhaps matches TRBD1 (5 bases). Sequencing was performed on blood, taken at baseline. This CDR3 reads CASSALGQGDEKLFF. CDR3 sequence (DNA): TGTGCCAGCAGCGCCCTAGGGCAGGGAGATGAAAAACTGTTTTTT.